This T cell receptor (beta chain) was sequenced for a study of shared clonotypes between healthy human individuals. Study as a whole: Donor ages ranged 18 to 49 years: a couple of women, a few men. Donors had three CD4 naive, three CD4 memory, two CD8 naive and one CD8 memory plate apiece.

Points from the study as a whole: Donor scarcity curtailed the genetic and exposure-history diversity represented herein. Clonotype sharing levels among donors were expected to vary with sequencing depth.

The protocol was immunoSEQ multiplex PCR, while the TCRdb copy is restricted to in-frame clones and leaves out a portion. This table holds some 980,000 clones, about three quarters found once. This CDR3 is built from 15 residues. Looked up from germline, CDR1 is LGHNA and CDR2 is YSLEER. V was pared by 0 bases and J by 1 base, with 9 bases between. A remark on this clone: Its antigen is currently unknown.

This TCR came from a man in his late teens or twenties in good health. The chain employs TRBV4-3 and TRBJ2-5; D is unresolved. Sequences were obtained from memory CD4+ T cells sorted from blood. As to subset: CD45RA-negative fraction. The CDR3 spells CASSQDMLPQETQYF. The CDR3 DNA is TGCGCCAGCAGCCAAGATATGCTACCCCAAGAGACCCAGTACTTC.